Listed below are T cell receptor beta chains from one sample, sequenced in a study of neurological immune-mediated disorders. TCRdb called the 5' RACE reads again in MiXCR, with one record for every CDR3 protein. Here the sample spans some 47,000 distinct CDR3 sequences, around a sixth being singletons. The sequenced material came from PBMCs. These receptors all come from a man aged 60 to 69 in good health. The CDR3 runs from the conserved cysteine through the conserved F or W. A D gene is named only where the DNA matches it firmly. Only some rows state a clone size, as once, few, many or a class for expanded clones.

j_call: TRBJ2-7
v_call: TRBV7-2
clone_size: many
d_call: TRBD1
cdr3_nt: TGTGCCAGCAGCTTAGGGGACAGGGGGAGCTACGAGCAGTACTTC
cdr3_aa: CASSLGDRGSYEQYF

j_call: TRBJ2-1
v_call: TRBV11-3
clone_size: many
d_call: NA
cdr3_nt: TGTGCCAGCAGCTTGCCAGGACTGCTCAATGAGCAGTTCTTC
cdr3_aa: CASSLPGLLNEQFF

j_call: TRBJ2-5
v_call: TRBV7-2
clone_size: many
d_call: TRBD1
cdr3_nt: TGTGCCAGCAGCTCGCTCCGGGACAGTCAAGAGACCCAGTACTTC
cdr3_aa: CASSSLRDSQETQYF

j_call: TRBJ1-1
v_call: TRBV20-1
clone_size: many
d_call: NA
cdr3_nt: TGCAGTGCTAGGGTCCAGGGAAACACTGAAGCTTTCTTT
cdr3_aa: CSARVQGNTEAFF

j_call: TRBJ2-4
v_call: TRBV11-1
clone_size: many
d_call: TRBD1
cdr3_nt: TGTGCCAGCAGCTTAATGGGACAGGGGTCCAAAAACATTCAGTACTTC
cdr3_aa: CASSLMGQGSKNIQYF

j_call: TRBJ2-1
v_call: TRBV14
clone_size: many
d_call: NA
cdr3_nt: TGTGCCAGCAGCCAATACCGGACTACCCACAATGAGCAGTTCTTC
cdr3_aa: CASSQYRTTHNEQFF

j_call: TRBJ2-2
v_call: TRBV5-5
clone_size: many
d_call: TRBD2
cdr3_nt: TGTGCCAGCAGCTTGTCTATTGCGGGAGGCGACACCGGGGAGCTGTTTTTT
cdr3_aa: CASSLSIAGGDTGELFF

j_call: TRBJ2-1
v_call: TRBV11-3
clone_size: many
d_call: TRBD1
cdr3_nt: TGTGCCAGCAGCCCTGGGACAGCTTACAATGAGCAGTTCTTC
cdr3_aa: CASSPGTAYNEQFF

j_call: TRBJ2-7
v_call: TRBV20-1
clone_size: many
d_call: TRBD2
cdr3_nt: TGCAGTGCTCGGAATCCAGCGGGACCCACCGCCCAGTACTTC
cdr3_aa: CSARNPAGPTAQYF

j_call: TRBJ2-5
v_call: TRBV29-1
clone_size: NA
d_call: NA
cdr3_nt: TGCAGCTTTGAATCCCCCGGGTCGGAGACCCAGTACTTC
cdr3_aa: CSFESPGSETQYF

j_call: TRBJ2-5
v_call: TRBV7-9
clone_size: many
d_call: NA
cdr3_nt: TGTGCCAGCAGCGTAACTCGCGAGACCCAGTACTTC
cdr3_aa: CASSVTRETQYF

j_call: TRBJ2-1
v_call: TRBV29-1
clone_size: many
d_call: NA
cdr3_nt: TGCAGCGTTGGAGCGGCAGGCGAGCAGTTCTTC
cdr3_aa: CSVGAAGEQFF

j_call: TRBJ2-3
v_call: TRBV5-1
clone_size: many
d_call: NA
cdr3_nt: TGCGCCAGCAGCTTGGTGGGCCCCACAGATACGCAGTATTTT
cdr3_aa: CASSLVGPTDTQYF

j_call: TRBJ2-3
v_call: TRBV5-1
clone_size: once
d_call: NA
cdr3_nt: TGCGCCAGCAGCTTCTCAAGCGGCACAGATACGCAGTATTTT
cdr3_aa: CASSFSSGTDTQYF

j_call: TRBJ1-3
v_call: TRBV7-6
clone_size: many
d_call: NA
cdr3_nt: TGTGCCAGCTCCAGGCGGGACGGCTCCTCTGGAAACACCATATATTTT
cdr3_aa: CASSRRDGSSGNTIYF

j_call: TRBJ1-1
v_call: TRBV28
clone_size: NA
d_call: NA
cdr3_nt: TGTGCCAGCAGTTTGATTGGTATGAACAGGGAAGCTTTCTTT
cdr3_aa: CASSLIGMNREAFF

j_call: TRBJ2-1
v_call: TRBV29-1
clone_size: many
d_call: TRBD2
cdr3_nt: TGCAGCGTTGGATCTAGCGGGAGAAATGAGCAGTTCTTC
cdr3_aa: CSVGSSGRNEQFF

j_call: TRBJ2-2
v_call: TRBV7-2
clone_size: many
d_call: NA
cdr3_nt: TGTGCCAGCAGCTTCTCGATCGGTGGGGGCGGGGAGCTGTTTTTT
cdr3_aa: CASSFSIGGGGELFF

j_call: TRBJ2-5
v_call: TRBV15
clone_size: many
d_call: NA
cdr3_nt: TGTGCCACCAGCAGGTCAGGGGGGCGAGGGGAGACCCAGTACTTC
cdr3_aa: CATSRSGGRGETQYF

j_call: TRBJ2-7
v_call: TRBV12-3/TRBV12-4
clone_size: many
d_call: NA
cdr3_nt: TGTGCCAGCAGTTTAGTAGTAGGAGGGACGTCTTACGAGCAGTACTTC
cdr3_aa: CASSLVVGGTSYEQYF

j_call: TRBJ1-5
v_call: TRBV6-6
clone_size: many
d_call: TRBD1
cdr3_nt: TGTGCCAGCAGTTTCTTCCCAGGACAGGGGGGAAATCAGCCCCAGCATTTT
cdr3_aa: CASSFFPGQGGNQPQHF

j_call: TRBJ2-2
v_call: TRBV29-1
clone_size: many
d_call: NA
cdr3_nt: TGCAGCGGCATAAAGAGCGGGAACACCGGGGAGCTGTTTTTT
cdr3_aa: CSGIKSGNTGELFF

j_call: TRBJ1-2
v_call: TRBV29-1
clone_size: many
d_call: TRBD1
cdr3_nt: TGCAGCGTTGAAGGGGTAGGGGGCAACGGGGGCTACACCTTC
cdr3_aa: CSVEGVGGNGGYTF

j_call: TRBJ1-2
v_call: TRBV29-1
clone_size: many
d_call: NA
cdr3_nt: TGCAGCGTTGAGCCGGGCTCGGACTATGGCTACACCTTC
cdr3_aa: CSVEPGSDYGYTF

j_call: TRBJ2-1
v_call: TRBV7-3
clone_size: many
d_call: TRBD1
cdr3_nt: TGTGCCAGCAGCTCTATCCCCGGGACAGGGGCCTACAATGAGCAGTTCTTC
cdr3_aa: CASSSIPGTGAYNEQFF

j_call: TRBJ1-4
v_call: TRBV29-1
clone_size: many
d_call: TRBD1
cdr3_nt: TGCAGCGTGTCGGACAGGGCACTTGAAAAACTGTTTTTT
cdr3_aa: CSVSDRALEKLFF

j_call: TRBJ1-4
v_call: TRBV7-2
clone_size: many
d_call: NA
cdr3_nt: TGTGCCAGCAGCTTAGGTGGCAGGACAAATGAAAAACTGTTTTTT
cdr3_aa: CASSLGGRTNEKLFF

j_call: TRBJ2-1
v_call: TRBV25-1
clone_size: NA
d_call: TRBD2
cdr3_nt: TGTGCCAGCAGTGTGTTAGCGGGAGGGGGGATCAATGAGCAGTTCTTC
cdr3_aa: CASSVLAGGGINEQFF

j_call: TRBJ2-2
v_call: TRBV6-2/TRBV6-3
clone_size: many
d_call: NA
cdr3_nt: TGTGCCAGCAGACCCGGAAGACAGACCGAATACACCGGGGAGCTGTTTTTT
cdr3_aa: CASRPGRQTEYTGELFF

j_call: TRBJ2-1
v_call: TRBV7-9
clone_size: NA
d_call: NA
cdr3_nt: TGTGCAAGCGGGTACCCCTACAATGAGCAGTTCTTC
cdr3_aa: CASGYPYNEQFF

j_call: TRBJ2-7
v_call: TRBV27
clone_size: many
d_call: NA
cdr3_nt: TGTGCCAGCAGTTTGCGGCTACACTCCTACGAGCAGTACTTC
cdr3_aa: CASSLRLHSYEQYF

j_call: TRBJ2-7
v_call: TRBV28
clone_size: many
d_call: NA
cdr3_nt: TGTGCCAGCAGTTCCCAGACCCAATGGCTCTACGAGCAGTACTTC
cdr3_aa: CASSSQTQWLYEQYF

j_call: TRBJ2-7
v_call: TRBV6-2/TRBV6-3
clone_size: many
d_call: TRBD2
cdr3_nt: TGTGCCAGCAGTTACCACCCGGGACTAGCGGGAGGATCCGAGCAGTACTTC
cdr3_aa: CASSYHPGLAGGSEQYF

j_call: TRBJ1-2
v_call: TRBV29-1
clone_size: many
d_call: NA
cdr3_nt: TGCAGCGTTGAAAGCCCGGCTGGAAAATCTCTTGGCTACACCTTC
cdr3_aa: CSVESPAGKSLGYTF

j_call: TRBJ2-1
v_call: TRBV5-5
clone_size: many
d_call: NA
cdr3_nt: TGTGCCAGCAGCTTGGGGGGCCTGGGTGAGCAGTTCTTC
cdr3_aa: CASSLGGLGEQFF

j_call: TRBJ2-1
v_call: TRBV6-5
clone_size: many
d_call: TRBD2
cdr3_nt: TGTGCCAGCAGTCCCAAAGCAGCGGGAAGACAGTTCTTC
cdr3_aa: CASSPKAAGRQFF

j_call: TRBJ1-3
v_call: TRBV12-3/TRBV12-4
clone_size: many
d_call: NA
cdr3_nt: TGTGCCAGCAGCTCCGCGGACGGAATATCAAACACCATATATTTT
cdr3_aa: CASSSADGISNTIYF

j_call: TRBJ1-5
v_call: TRBV7-2
clone_size: once
d_call: TRBD1
cdr3_nt: TGTTCCAGCAGCCCTGACAGGGGAGGGCAGCCCCAGCATTTT
cdr3_aa: CSSSPDRGGQPQHF

j_call: TRBJ1-6
v_call: TRBV5-5
clone_size: few
d_call: NA
cdr3_nt: TGTGCCAGCAGCTTGTTCGCAGGTGACAATTCACCCCTCCACTTT
cdr3_aa: CASSLFAGDNSPLHF

j_call: TRBJ2-7
v_call: TRBV5-1
clone_size: many
d_call: TRBD2
cdr3_nt: TGCGCCAGCAGCTTGTGGGCTAGCGGGACCTACGAGCAGTACTTC
cdr3_aa: CASSLWASGTYEQYF

j_call: TRBJ2-2
v_call: TRBV7-3
clone_size: NA
d_call: TRBD2
cdr3_nt: TGTGCCAGCAGCTTAACGGGAGGGAGGACCACCGGGGAGCTGTTTTTT
cdr3_aa: CASSLTGGRTTGELFF

j_call: TRBJ2-1
v_call: TRBV7-6
clone_size: once
d_call: TRBD2
cdr3_nt: TGTGCCAGCAGCTTCCGCGGGAGGGACAATGAGCAGTTCTTC
cdr3_aa: CASSFRGRDNEQFF

j_call: TRBJ2-1
v_call: TRBV5-1
clone_size: many
d_call: NA
cdr3_nt: TGCGCCAGCAGCGCCCCGGTAGCGCTCTCCTACAATGAGCAGTTCTTC
cdr3_aa: CASSAPVALSYNEQFF

j_call: TRBJ1-6
v_call: TRBV5-1
clone_size: few
d_call: NA
cdr3_nt: TGCGCCAGCAGCTTGGACAGTAATTCACCCCTCCACTTT
cdr3_aa: CASSLDSNSPLHF

j_call: TRBJ1-1
v_call: TRBV9
clone_size: medium-sized
d_call: NA
cdr3_nt: TGTGCCAGCAGCGAGGGCATGACCACTGAAGCTTTCTTT
cdr3_aa: CASSEGMTTEAFF

j_call: TRBJ2-7
v_call: TRBV5-6
clone_size: many
d_call: TRBD2
cdr3_nt: TGTGCCAGCAGGCTGAGGACTAGCGGTGGTCGGGAGCAGTACTTC
cdr3_aa: CASRLRTSGGREQYF

j_call: TRBJ2-2
v_call: TRBV5-5
clone_size: many
d_call: TRBD1
cdr3_nt: TGTGCCAGCAGCCCTAGCCTTACCAGGGGGCACACCGGGGAGCTGTTTTTT
cdr3_aa: CASSPSLTRGHTGELFF

j_call: TRBJ2-3
v_call: TRBV6-5
clone_size: NA
d_call: TRBD1
cdr3_nt: TGTGCCAGCAGCGGGACAGGGGATATCACAGATACGCAGTATTTT
cdr3_aa: CASSGTGDITDTQYF

j_call: TRBJ2-3
v_call: TRBV7-6
clone_size: many
d_call: TRBD2
cdr3_nt: TGTGCCAGCAGCTTGACTAGCGGGAGAAGGAGGGGGGGCACAGATACGCAGTATTTT
cdr3_aa: CASSLTSGRRRGGTDTQYF

j_call: TRBJ2-7
v_call: TRBV5-1
clone_size: many
d_call: NA
cdr3_nt: TGCGCCAGCAGCTTGGGGTTCGCAGGAACTGGTGGCGAGCAGTACTTC
cdr3_aa: CASSLGFAGTGGEQYF

j_call: TRBJ2-5
v_call: TRBV5-1
clone_size: many
d_call: NA
cdr3_nt: TGCGCCAGCAGCTTGGGCGCCTATGGGGAGACCCAGTACTTC
cdr3_aa: CASSLGAYGETQYF

j_call: TRBJ1-1
v_call: TRBV12-3/TRBV12-4
clone_size: many
d_call: TRBD1
cdr3_nt: TGTGCCAGCAGTAGTACAGGGGGCATGAACACTGAAGCTTTCTTT
cdr3_aa: CASSSTGGMNTEAFF